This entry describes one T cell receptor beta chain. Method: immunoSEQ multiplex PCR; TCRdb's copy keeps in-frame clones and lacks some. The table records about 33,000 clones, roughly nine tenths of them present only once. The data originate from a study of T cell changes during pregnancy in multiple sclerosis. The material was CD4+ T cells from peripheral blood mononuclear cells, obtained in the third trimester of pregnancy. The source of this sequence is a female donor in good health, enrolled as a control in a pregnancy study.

The CDR3 nucleotides are TGTGCCAGCAGAGACCCGGGACAGGGGGGCTACGAGCAGTACTTC. Protein: CASRDPGQGGYEQYF. The V gene is TRBV7-2, the J gene TRBJ2-7; 11 positions agree with TRBD1. The CDR3 loop spans 15 amino acids. Unmatched junction bases numbered 7, after V lost 6 bases and J lost 3 bases. CDR1 SGHTA and CDR2 FQGNSA come from the germline V gene.